Presented here are 10 T cell receptor beta chains from one specimen sequenced in a study of identifying expanded T cells in peripheral blood. The method was immunoSEQ multiplex PCR; TCRdb's version includes in-frame clones alone and lacks a portion of them. Of 85,000 to 100,000 clones detected, around 88% appear once; the ten largest clones hold 3% to 4%. The sequenced sample was blood. The receptors originated from a person aged 18 to 75 in good health.

The CDR3 protein is CASSRGRGYGYTF. CDR3 DNA: TGTGCCAGCAGCCGAGGGAGGGGCTATGGCTACACCTTC. The chain couples TRBV28 to TRBJ1-2; D is perhaps TRBD1 (5 bases). This CDR3 has 13 residues. V shed 6 bases and J shed 4 bases, with 12 bases lying between them. Germline values: CDR1 MDHEN, CDR2 SYDVKM.

The chain recombines TRBV27 with TRBJ1-5; D remains ambiguous. The CDR3 runs to 14 residues. V lost 4 bases and J 0 bases, leaving 7 bases between the germline ends. In germline, CDR1 is MNHEY, CDR2 SMNVEV (reference sequence). CDR3 sequence: CASSYRYSNQPQHF. The DNA for the CDR3 is TGTGCCAGCAGTTATCGCTATAGCAATCAGCCCCAGCATTTT.

The chain has TRBV11-1 and TRBJ2-3; 11 bases are a match to TRBD2. The CDR3 runs to 16 residues. Germline CDR1 reads SGHAT; CDR2 reads FQDESV (reference sequence). J was trimmed by 2 bases and V by 5 bases; bases with no gene match: 6. The CDR3 region has the DNA TGTGCCAGCAGCGCCCGACTAGCGGGGTTCACAGATACGCAGTATTTT. Protein: CASSARLAGFTDTQYF.

The genes are TRBV25-1 and TRBJ2-7; 7 nucleotides align to TRBD1. The CDR3 consists of 18 residues. The V segment lost 2 bases and the J segment 5 bases; nucleotides outside the gene matches: 18. Germline values: CDR1 MGHDK, CDR2 SYGVNS. The CDR3 spells CASSEPGQQPPIPNEQYF. The CDR3, as DNA: TGTGCCAGCAGTGAACCGGGACAGCAACCCCCTATTCCCAACGAGCAGTACTTC.

The chain employs TRBV10-3 and TRBJ2-5, with D possibly being TRBD1 or TRBD2 (5 bases each). Trimming left V 8 bases short and J 5 bases short, with 9 bases between. The CDR3 is made up of 11 amino acids. CDR1 is ENHRY and CDR2 is SYGVKD in the germline V gene. DNA of the CDR3: TGTGCCATCGGGACGGTGGAGACCCAGTACTTC. Translating it yields CAIGTVETQYF.

The genes are TRBV6-5 and TRBJ1-1; D ambiguous. V lost 2 bases and J 6 bases, leaving 13 bases between the germline ends. Germline V gene sequence: CDR1 MNHEY, CDR2 SVGAGI. CDR3 length: 14 amino acids. The DNA of the CDR3 is TGTGCCAGCAGTTACAGGACCTTTTCCTCTGAAGCTTTCTTT. Protein product: CASSYRTFSSEAFF.

The chain has TRBV4-2 and TRBJ2-3; the D call may be TRBD1 or TRBD2 (5 bases each). Trimming left V 3 bases short and J 8 bases short, with 12 bases between. The CDR3 runs 13 residues. The germline CDR1 and CDR2 sequences are LGHNA and YNFKEQ. CDR3 DNA: TGTGCCAGCAGCCAGACCAGGGACGGTACGCAGTATTTT. It is translated as CASSQTRDGTQYF.

J is TRBJ2-5 and V is TRBV14; the match to TRBD2 covers 8 bases. CDR1 and CDR2 from the germline V gene are SGHDN and FVKESK. The CDR3 runs to 17 residues. V lost 0 bases and J lost 5; bases outside the gene matches: 11. CDR3 in DNA: TGTGCCAGCAGCCAAGATCGGGGACTAGTTGTCTCGGAGACCCAGTACTTC. Protein sequence: CASSQDRGLVVSETQYF.

V and J are TRBV30 and TRBJ2-6; D gene uncertain. Per germline, CDR1 GTSNPN and CDR2 SVGIG (reference sequence). The CDR3 totals 15 residues. Trimming pared 5 bases from V and 2 bases from J, leaving 13 bases between. CDR3 amino acids: CAWANRLTGANVLTF. CDR3 DNA: TGTGCCTGGGCCAACCGGTTAACTGGGGCCAACGTCCTGACTTTC.

The chain links TRBV7-3 to TRBJ2-7, with 9 bases lining up with TRBD2. V dropped 6 bases and J dropped 4; count of bases not matched to a gene: 7. The CDR3 covers 14 residues. Looked up from germline, CDR1 is SGHTA and CDR2 is FQGTGA. The CDR3 bases are TGTGCCAGCAGTACGACTAGCGGCTCTTACGAGCAGTACTTC. This translates into CASSTTSGSYEQYF.